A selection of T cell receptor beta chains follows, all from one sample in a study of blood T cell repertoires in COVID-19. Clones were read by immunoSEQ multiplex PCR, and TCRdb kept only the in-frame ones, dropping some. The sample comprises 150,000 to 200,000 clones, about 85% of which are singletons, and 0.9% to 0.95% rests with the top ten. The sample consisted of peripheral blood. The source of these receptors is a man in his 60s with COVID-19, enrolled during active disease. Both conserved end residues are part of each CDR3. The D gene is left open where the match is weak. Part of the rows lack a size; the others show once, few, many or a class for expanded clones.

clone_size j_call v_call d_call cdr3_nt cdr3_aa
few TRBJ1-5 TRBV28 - TGTGCCAGCAGTTTTCGAACGGGACAACTAAGCAATCAGCCCCAGCATTTT CASSFRTGQLSNQPQHF
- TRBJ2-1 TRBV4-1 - TGCGCCAGCAGCCAAAAACCGAGCTCCTACAATGAGCAGTTCTTC CASSQKPSSYNEQFF
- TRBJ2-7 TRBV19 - TGTGCCAGTAGTACCCCGGGAAACCGGCTCGAGCAGTACTTC CASSTPGNRLEQYF
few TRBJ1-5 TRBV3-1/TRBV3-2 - TGTGCCAGCAGCCAAGGCACAAGGGGTGCTCAGCCCCAGCATTTT CASSQGTRGAQPQHF
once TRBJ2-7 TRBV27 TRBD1 TGTGCCAGCAGTTTGGAAGGGGGCAGCTACGAGCAGTACTTC CASSLEGGSYEQYF
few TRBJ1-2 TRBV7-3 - TGTGCCAGCAGCCCAACAGGGCTCTATGGCTACACCTTC CASSPTGLYGYTF
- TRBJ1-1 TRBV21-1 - TGTGCCAGCAGCAAAGAAGAGGGTTTCATGAACACTGAAGCTTTCTTT CASSKEEGFMNTEAFF
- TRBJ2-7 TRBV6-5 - TGTGCCAGCAGGATGACAACGACCTACGAGCAGTACTTC CASRMTTTYEQYF
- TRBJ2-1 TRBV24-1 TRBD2 TGTGCCACCAGTGATTACGGGCGGGAGGATCCCAATGAGCAGTTCTTC CATSDYGREDPNEQFF
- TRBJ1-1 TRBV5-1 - TGCGCCAGCAGCTTGGGTGAGGGTGTGGCCACTGAAGCTTTCTTT CASSLGEGVATEAFF
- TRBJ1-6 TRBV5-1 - TGCGCCAGCAGCCCACAGGGATATAATTCACCCCTCCACTTT CASSPQGYNSPLHF
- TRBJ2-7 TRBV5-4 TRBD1 TGTGCCAGCAACGGACAGGGGGCATCCTACGAGCAGTACTTC CASNGQGASYEQYF
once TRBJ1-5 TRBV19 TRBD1 TGTGCCAGTAGTATTACTTTTTCGACAGGGAAGAGACAGCCCCAGCATTTT CASSITFSTGKRQPQHF
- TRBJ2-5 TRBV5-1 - TGCGCCAGCATCAAGACGGGGGTAACCGACTTC CASIKTGVTDF
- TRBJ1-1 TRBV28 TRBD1 TGTGCCAGCAGAACCGGGACAGCTCCGCCGAACACTGAAGCTTTCTTT CASRTGTAPPNTEAFF
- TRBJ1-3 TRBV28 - TGTGCCAGCAGTTTGGGGGGGAAGGCTGGAAACACCATATATTTT CASSLGGKAGNTIYF
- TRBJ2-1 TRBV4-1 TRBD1 TGCGCCAGCAGCCGCTACGGACAGGAGAACTCCTACAATGAGCAGTTCTTC CASSRYGQENSYNEQFF
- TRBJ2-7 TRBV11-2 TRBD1 TGTGCCAGCAGGGCGGACAGGGGCTACGAGCAGTACTTC CASRADRGYEQYF
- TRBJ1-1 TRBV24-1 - TGTGCCACCAGTGATTCACGCATGGGGGCGAACACTGAAGCTTTCTTT CATSDSRMGANTEAFF
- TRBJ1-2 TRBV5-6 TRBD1 TGTGCCAGCAGCTTGGTTAGGGACAGGACTAACTATGGCTACACCTTC CASSLVRDRTNYGYTF
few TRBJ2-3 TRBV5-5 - TGTGCCAGCAGCTTGCTCACGGGGATTAGCACAGATACGCAGTATTTT CASSLLTGISTDTQYF
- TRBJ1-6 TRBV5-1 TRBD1 TGCGCCAGCAGCGGAGGGACAGGAGGGAATTCACCCCTCCACTTT CASSGGTGGNSPLHF
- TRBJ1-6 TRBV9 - TGTGCCAGCAGCGGTTGGCCCGGGGTCCTGGGGTCACCCCTCCACTTT CASSGWPGVLGSPLHF
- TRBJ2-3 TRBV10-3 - TGTGCCATCAGTGAGTTGGGCTATAAGACAGATACGCAGTATTTT CAISELGYKTDTQYF
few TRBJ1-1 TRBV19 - TGTGCCAGTAGGCGGGGCAGCACTGAAGCTTTCTTT CASRRGSTEAFF
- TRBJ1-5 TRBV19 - TGTGCCAGTAGTGTACAGGGTAGCAATCAGCCCCAGCATTTT CASSVQGSNQPQHF
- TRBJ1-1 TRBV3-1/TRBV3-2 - TGTGCCAGCAGCCAGTCACCCGGGGGAGGCACTGAAGCTTTCTTT CASSQSPGGGTEAFF
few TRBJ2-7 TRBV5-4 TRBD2 TGTGCCAGCTCAGTCGGAGGGAGGGACGAGCAGTACTTC CASSVGGRDEQYF
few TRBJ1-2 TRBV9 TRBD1 TGTGCCAGCACCTTAACAGGGGGCTATGGCTACACCTTC CASTLTGGYGYTF
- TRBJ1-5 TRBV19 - TGTGCCAGTAGTATCCAGGCCAATCAGCCCCAGCATTTT CASSIQANQPQHF
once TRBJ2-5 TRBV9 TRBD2 TGTGCCAGCAGCCCCCGACTAGCGGGAGGTGAGACCCAGTACTTC CASSPRLAGGETQYF
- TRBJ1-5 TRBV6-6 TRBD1 TGTGCCAGCAGTACCGGACAGGGCGGAAATCAGCCCCAGCATTTT CASSTGQGGNQPQHF
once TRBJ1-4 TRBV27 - TGTGCCAGCAGTTTGAGGCGCTCAAATGAAAAACTGTTTTTT CASSLRRSNEKLFF
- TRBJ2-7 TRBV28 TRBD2 TGTGCCAGCAGTTATTATGTAGCGGGCTACGAGCAGTACTTC CASSYYVAGYEQYF
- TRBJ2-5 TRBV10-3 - TGTGCCACCTCAGGCGCCCAAGAGACCCAGTACTTC CATSGAQETQYF
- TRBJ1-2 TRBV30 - TGTGCCTGGAGTGAATCGGGGGATCTACTCACCTTC CAWSESGDLLTF
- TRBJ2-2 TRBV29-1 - TGCAGCGTTGTTCGGGGCAGGGGAGGGGAGCTGTTTTTT CSVVRGRGGELFF
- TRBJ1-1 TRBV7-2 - TGTGCCAGCAGCTTGGCCGGGACACAGAACACTGAAGCTTTCTTT CASSLAGTQNTEAFF
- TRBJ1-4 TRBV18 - TGTGCCAGCTCACCGATAGCAACTAATGAAAAACTGTTTTTT CASSPIATNEKLFF
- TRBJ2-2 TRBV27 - TGTGCCAGCAGTCCCTGGCTAGCATCCGGGGAGCTGTTTTTT CASSPWLASGELFF
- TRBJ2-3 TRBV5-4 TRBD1 TGTGCCAGCAGCTTGTCAGGGGGCCTAACAGATACGCAGTATTTT CASSLSGGLTDTQYF
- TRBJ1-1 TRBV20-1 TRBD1 TGCAGTGCTAGTCCGACAGGGGAATTGAACACTGAAGCTTTCTTT CSASPTGELNTEAFF
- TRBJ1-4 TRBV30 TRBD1 TGTGCCCTAGACAGGGTGGGTGAAAAACTGTTTTTT CALDRVGEKLFF
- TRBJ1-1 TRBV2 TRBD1 TGTGCCAGCAGTCAGGGGGGTAACACTGAAGCTTTCTTT CASSQGGNTEAFF
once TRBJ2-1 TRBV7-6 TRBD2 TGTGCCAGCAGCTTCTCCCGACTAGCGGGGGGTGAGCAGTTCTTC CASSFSRLAGGEQFF
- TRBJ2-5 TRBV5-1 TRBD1 TGCGCCAGCAGTTCCGGACAGGCGAACCCCCAAGAGACCCAGTACTTC CASSSGQANPQETQYF
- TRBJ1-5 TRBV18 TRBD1 TGTGCCAGCTCAGGACAGGGTTTGGGATTGGGTCAGCCCCAGCATTTT CASSGQGLGLGQPQHF
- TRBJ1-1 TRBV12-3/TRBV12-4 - TGTGCCAGCAGTCCGGGACAACACACTGAAGCTTTCTTT CASSPGQHTEAFF
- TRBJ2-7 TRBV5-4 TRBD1 TGTGCCAGCAGCTTGGTGGGGACAGGGGACCACGAGCAGTACTTC CASSLVGTGDHEQYF
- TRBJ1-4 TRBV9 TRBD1 TGTGCCAGCAGCGTAGAACCTCAGGGGGGACTGGGAAAACTGTTTTTT CASSVEPQGGLGKLFF
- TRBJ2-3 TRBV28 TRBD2 TGTGCCAGCAGTTTGGGGCTGAGCGGGAAGCTCACAGATACGCAGTATTTT CASSLGLSGKLTDTQYF
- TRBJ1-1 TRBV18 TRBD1 TGTGCCAGCTCACCACGGGGACAGGGAAGCATGAACACTGAAGCTTTCTTT CASSPRGQGSMNTEAFF
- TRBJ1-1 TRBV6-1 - TGTGCCAGCAGTGAAGCGGTGGGTCGGCGGACTGAAGCTTTCTTT CASSEAVGRRTEAFF
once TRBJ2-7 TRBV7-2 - TGTGCCAGCAGCCTAAACTACGAGCAGTACTTC CASSLNYEQYF
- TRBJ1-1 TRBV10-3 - TGTGCCATCAGTGACGCAGGCATCATGAACACTGAAGCTTTCTTT CAISDAGIMNTEAFF